This T cell receptor beta chain was captured by sequencing in a study of cytomegalovirus exposure and HLA in healthy donors. Study-wide background: A prior study identified approximately 120 million unique TCR beta sequences from roughly 180 million T cells. Study results and limitations: An observed cluster of highly shared sequence variants was recorded as a likely sequencing artifact. According to the study, around 150 TCR beta chains were cytomegalovirus-associated.

CDR3 size: 17 residues. CDR1 and CDR2 (germline): MNHEY, SMNVEV (reference sequence). V was trimmed by 3 bases and J by 1 base, leaving 16 bases between them. On this clone: Its antigen remains unidentified.

Primers: 60 Vbeta forward and 13 Jbeta reverse. In the authors' methods: In a later analysis, of 84 million or so unique beta chains, 9 million to 11 million appeared in at least two donors. TCRdb keeps only in-frame clones here, not all; method: immunoSEQ multiplex PCR. V, J and clone size are those of that table, while D and trimming were read from the DNA. The repertoire holds fewer than 85,000 clones, 78% seen once, with around 5.4% in the top ten. The chain combines TRBV27 with TRBJ2-1, with D perhaps TRBD1 (8 bases). This receptor was identified in a male donor in good health and CMV-seropositive. Sequencing input: PBMCs. The CDR3 DNA is TGTGCCAGCAGTTTTGGGGGGGGACAGGTATCCTACAATGAGCAGTTCTTC. Translated, it gives CASSFGGGQVSYNEQFF.